The TCR beta chain under discussion was sequenced for a study of CD8+ T cells in alopecia areata. Sample treatment: oral pan-JAK inhibitor, 5-10 mg twice daily. Specimens obtained from alopecia areata patients comprised lesional scalp punch biopsies and peripheral blood. After isolation, RNA underwent reverse transcription to generate cDNA as the sequencing template. This table comes from immunoSEQ multiplex PCR, and its TCRdb copy is limited to in-frame clones, with some not included. The sample carries 150,000 to 200,000 clones, about 51% recorded once. This clone showed up just a few times. This CDR3 has 17 residues. The germline CDR1 and CDR2 sequences are SGHAT and FQNNGV. V was shortened by 3 bases and J by 0 bases, with 15 bases between the two germline ends.

The TCR originated in a human donor with alopecia areata. The chain combines TRBV11-2 with TRBJ1-5; D unclear. This specimen consisted of CD8+ T cells sorted from blood, obtained around week 52, from a patient treated with tofacitinib. DNA of the CDR3: TGTGCCAGCAGCTTCCCCCGAGGCAGTTATAGCAATCAGCCCCAGCATTTT. It codes for CASSFPRGSYSNQPQHF.